This T cell receptor beta chain is from a study of blood T cell repertoires in COVID-19 (dated by TCRdb to the early 2020s). The study in broad terms: Samples from collaborators originated in the United States, Italy and Spain and spanned both the acute and convalescent phases of COVID-19. The material from the prospective study consisted of cDNA or gDNA derived from T cells, B-cell-depleted T cells, or PBMCs. Subjects who had been exposed to COVID-19, were actively infected with it, or had recovered from it provided the deeply sampled blood TCRbeta repertoires that made up the dataset. A freely available public database, intended as a resource for researchers studying the immune response to SARS-CoV-2, is where the repertoires were released. Samples were obtained from the ongoing ImmuneRACE study (first 160 participants) and from 1,254 subjects provided by 6 global collaborators. The sample metadata nearly always contained a de-identified subject ID, COVID-19 status, age in years and sex. Where available, HLA class I and class II types were obtained from metadata supplied by the sample provider rather than from assay-based typing.

For this clone: Its recognized antigen is unknown. Base qualities were left out, and no much larger clone turns up one base away.

Whole blood was collected in K2EDTA tubes by collaborating institutions according to the institutions' own protocols. For TCRbeta analysis, collaborators shipped samples in one of three forms: frozen whole blood, isolated PBMCs, or DNA extracted from either of those sample types. Overall study results and their limits: The quantity of clinical and demographic metadata differed by source and by participant and was supplied without curation.

TCRbeta CDR3 regions were amplified from genomic DNA using the immunoSEQ Assay, a bias-controlled multiplex PCR. As for the original processing: Nucleated cell counts per sample were estimated from amplification of reference gene primers within the assay. Sequence reads were collapsed and filtered to measure the absolute abundance of every unique TCRbeta CDR3 rearrangement. For each sample, productive Simpson clonality was calculated by taking the square root of Simpson's diversity index across productive rearrangements. As stored in TCRdb, this immuneACCESS dataset retains in-frame rearrangements with V and J assigned. A fraction of the clones does not appear; measured against another copy, unresolved V genes explain less than half of the discrepancy, and the remainder lacks a known reason. V and J calls and clone size are copied from that table; D and trimming were computed from the DNA. The sample records around 100,000 clones, approximately 87% of which are singletons. Jointly, the top ten make up under 8% of the sample.

From the germline V gene, CDR1 is MDHEN and CDR2 is SYDVKM. The CDR3 measures 18 amino acids from cysteine to phenylalanine. Only the CDR3 DNA stays, 54 bases, in frame from base 1. V lost 6 bases and J lost 2 bases; the stretch between them is 26 bases long. This receptor was obtained from a human donor with acute or convalescent COVID-19. The donor label of this sample is uncertain. Material for sequencing was peripheral blood. The chain was built from TRBV28 and TRBJ2-7; the D gene remains uncertain. The CDR3 reads CASSQFVLSPGFTYEQYF. The DNA is as follows: TGTGCCAGCAGCCAGTTTGTTCTGTCTCCGGGTTTTACCTACGAGCAGTACTTC.